Listed below are T cell receptor beta chains from one sample, sequenced in a study of preoperative IRX-2 immunotherapy in early breast cancer. Produced via immunoSEQ multiplex PCR; TCRdb's table is partial and in-frame only. The table lists tens of thousands of clones, 82% of them singletons. The sample was acquired from a patient treated with IRX-2 immunotherapy. Source of these receptors: a human donor with breast cancer. CDR3s leave out the opening cysteine and the closing phenylalanine or tryptophan.

j_call v_call cdr3_aa
TRBJ2-1 TRBV1 ASSQVRAEYNEQF
TRBJ1-5 TRBV7-7 ASSQISRNQPQH
TRBJ2-2 TRBV28 ASSLFDRGSNTGELF
TRBJ1-2 TRBV11-3 ASSLGAGRFLSLIGGYT
TRBJ2-5 TRBV18 ASSPPSGSETQY
TRBJ1-2 TRBV30 AWSLDTGIDYGYT
TRBJ2-4 TRBV19 ASSGDRALAKNIQY
TRBJ1-2 TRBV11-3 ASTATTGDYGYT
TRBJ1-2 TRBV6-8 ASSPPRDGYGYT
TRBJ1-1 TRBV30 AWSQGGTEAF
TRBJ1-5 TRBV18 ASSSGTGDSNQPQH
TRBJ2-2 TRBV6-8 ASSYSSSSTGELF
TRBJ1-4 TRBV7-6 ASSLGGETNEKLF
TRBJ2-7 TRBV18 ASSPIRLGRISYEQY
TRBJ1-2 TRBV12-2 ASRALAGRGGAYGYT
TRBJ1-2 TRBV28 ASSFHGSSYGYT
TRBJ2-3 TRBV29-1 SVEGGRGPDTQY
TRBJ1-2 TRBV7-1 ASSRPGLYGYT
TRBJ1-1 TRBV29-1 SGELGWNTEAF
TRBJ2-1 TRBV6-8 ASSYNPPGHGVSYNEQF
TRBJ2-7 TRBV6-8 ASGGTGGYEQY
TRBJ1-1 TRBV11-3 ASSLAVRVTEAF
TRBJ1-5 TRBV6-8 ASAGTADQPQH
TRBJ2-2 TRBV6-8 ASSRTGGARGGGTGELF
TRBJ2-4 TRBV11-3 ASSSEGGTGGNPAKNIQY
TRBJ1-4 TRBV6-8 ASSYSGNEKLF
TRBJ1-6 TRBV6-8 ASSSGGFRLSSPLH
TRBJ1-1 TRBV18 ASSLREGEAF
TRBJ2-2 TRBV11-3 ASRQTSGFAANTGELF
TRBJ2-1 TRBV11-3 ASSWPQGQPDDFYNEQF
TRBJ2-1 TRBV5-1 ASSPRLAGGPVNEQF
TRBJ2-3 TRBV19 ASSPRTGLPDTQY
TRBJ2-7 TRBV7-1 ASSLGGLNDKC
TRBJ1-2 TRBV28 ASSLNQGTGYT
TRBJ2-1 TRBV18 ASSRQTSGRVDEQF
TRBJ1-4 TRBV6-8 ASSYSLGAISEKLF
TRBJ2-3 TRBV28 ASITMDLSTDTQY
TRBJ1-1 TRBV6-8 ASREMGLEAF
TRBJ2-2 TRBV12-5 ASQGANTGELF
TRBJ1-2 TRBV11-3 ASSSFRGTDYGYT
TRBJ1-2 TRBV28 ASRPGVGEGYT
TRBJ2-2 TRBV18 ASSLTQGASSDVTGELF
TRBJ1-1 TRBV18 ASSLRGGTEAF
TRBJ2-5 TRBV23-1 ASSQAGTGSTQY
TRBJ2-2 TRBV5-1 ASSLYRGDTGELF
TRBJ2-2 TRBV18 ASSRKKGGSNTGELF
TRBJ2-6 TRBV12-5 ASTSPGRANVLT
TRBJ1-5 TRBV19 ASRGRSSSVAQH
TRBJ2-7 TRBV19 ASSIPGSVYEQY
TRBJ2-1 TRBV7-5 ASIVTSGGFINEQF
TRBJ1-2 TRBV11-3 ASSLIQGLSYGYT
TRBJ2-7 TRBV19 ASSTNPRGAYEQY
TRBJ1-4 TRBV23-1 ASSRGQGTGNEKLF
TRBJ1-4 TRBV5-1 ASSYGDGGWEKLF
TRBJ2-2 TRBV28 ASSSSGLAVNTGELF
TRBJ2-2 TRBV5-1 ASSLATSGDTGELF
TRBJ1-5 TRBV28 ASSLSGYSNQPQH
TRBJ1-5 TRBV6-8 ASRYQGDRDQPQH
TRBJ2-1 TRBV7-7 ASSLVLAGTNEQF
TRBJ2-2 TRBV6-8 ASSVRLAGRNTGELF